The 30 T cell receptor beta chains in this list originate from one sample, sequenced in a study of Ad26.COV2.S vaccination and SARS-CoV-2 variants. Clones were read by immunoSEQ multiplex PCR, and TCRdb kept only the in-frame ones, dropping some. The sample includes approximately 340,000 clones, under 95% of them seen just once. Source: peripheral blood, taken after recovery from COVID-19. Every receptor here comes from a human donor who had recovered from COVID-19.

The V and J genes are TRBV12-2 and TRBJ1-2; TRBD1 reflects the table's D call only, with no check against the DNA. TRBV12-2 is marked as a pseudogene. CDR3 length equals 12 residues. CDR3 in amino acids: CASRLFQGDYTF. In DNA, the CDR3 is TGTGCAAGTCGCTTATTTCAGGGGGACTACACCTTC.

The rearrangement joins TRBV19 to TRBJ1-2; 8 nucleotides align to TRBD1. Germline V CDR1 and CDR2: LNHDA, SQIVND (reference sequence). The trim removed 8 bases at V and 8 bases at J, leaving 10 bases unmatched. There are 13 residues in the CDR3. CDR3 sequence reads: CASVPPGGQGYTF. The CDR3, as DNA: TGTGCCAGTGTTCCGCCAGGGGGCCAAGGCTACACCTTC.

J is TRBJ1-1 and V is TRBV7-9, with TRBD1 matching over 7 bases. Germline CDR1 is SEHNR and CDR2 is FQNEAQ (reference sequence). The CDR3 loop spans 14 amino acids. The V gene end was trimmed by 5 bases and the J gene end by 7 bases; junction bases not matched to a gene: 10. This chain's CDR3 is CASSRTGQANEAFF. CDR3 DNA: TGTGCCAGCAGCCGGACTGGACAGGCAAATGAAGCTTTCTTT.

The rearrangement joins TRBV7-2 to TRBJ1-2, with no clear D. Germline CDR1 and CDR2: SGHTA and FQGNSA. Trimming removed 4 bases at V and 4 bases at J, with 7 bases between. This CDR3 region has 12 residues. The CDR3 DNA reads TGTGCCAGCAGCTCGCGACGCTATGGCTACACCTTC. Translating gives CASSSRRYGYTF.

The chain carries TRBV11-2 and TRBJ2-5, with 8 bases lining up with TRBD2. J gave up 5 bases and V 0 bases, and 8 bases lay outside the gene matches. Germline-derived CDR1 and CDR2 are SGHAT and FQNNGV. The CDR3 consists of 16 residues. The CDR3 protein is CASSLDPGGEGETQYF. The CDR3 region has the DNA TGTGCCAGCAGCTTAGACCCCGGGGGGGAGGGGGAGACCCAGTACTTC.

This clone was found a few times. V usage is TRBV14 and J usage is TRBJ1-6; TRBD1 matches at 7 bases. The V and J ends lost 4 bases and 5 bases, in that order; junction bases with no gene match: 8. Germline CDR1 SGHDN, CDR2 FVKESK. This CDR3 region has 16 residues. The CDR3 DNA follows: TGTGCCAGCAGCCGCTACTCCGGGACAGATAATTCACCCCTCCACTTT. It specifies CASSRYSGTDNSPLHF.

The chain uses TRBV27 and TRBJ1-1; D call uncertain. In germline, CDR1 is MNHEY, CDR2 SMNVEV (reference sequence). V was shortened by 7 bases and J by 2 bases, with 14 bases between the two germline ends. This CDR3 contains 14 residues. This CDR3 is CASTKMASNTEAFF. DNA for the CDR3: TGTGCCAGCACAAAAATGGCCAGTAACACTGAAGCTTTCTTT.

V and J are TRBV27 and TRBJ2-1; TRBD1 matches at 8 bases. V was clipped by 8 bases and J by 7 bases; unmatched bases: 10. This CDR3 is 14 amino acids long. In germline, CDR1 is MNHEY, CDR2 SMNVEV (reference sequence). For the CDR3, the DNA is TGTGCCAGCCGTCGGGCGGGACAGGAAAATGAGCAGTTCTTC. Its translation: CASRRAGQENEQFF.

The CDR3 DNA reads as TGTGCCAGCAGCGCATTCGACGGAAATGGCTACACCTTC. Its translation is CASSAFDGNGYTF. The J gene is TRBJ1-2, the V gene TRBV9, with D hard to call. CDR3 length: 13 amino acids. CDR1 SGDLS and CDR2 YYNGEE come from the germline V gene. V gave up 3 bases and J gave up 6 bases, with 12 bases separating them.

The chain recombines TRBV4-1 with TRBJ1-3; 9 nucleotides line up with TRBD1. Germline V gene lookup returns CDR1 MGHRA and CDR2 YSYEKL. CDR3 length: 16 residues. V dropped 3 bases and J dropped 8; count of bases not matched to a gene: 11. CDR3 region: CASSQDDRGLSDTIYF. The CDR3 DNA sequence: TGCGCCAGCAGCCAGGACGACAGGGGGTTGTCAGACACCATATATTTT.

V usage is TRBV6-6 and J usage is TRBJ1-1; the D is unclear. Per the germline V gene, CDR1 is MNHNY and CDR2 is SVGAGI (reference sequence). Deletions cut 2 bases from V and 0 bases from J, with 10 bases between. This CDR3 comprises 15 residues. The CDR3 nucleotides read TGTGCCAGCAGTTACAAGGAGCCTCTGAACACTGAAGCTTTCTTT. It translates to CASSYKEPLNTEAFF.

This clone was counted a single time. The chain links TRBV5-1 to TRBJ2-7; 7 bases match TRBD1. V gave up 8 bases and J gave up 3 bases; unmatched junction bases: 11. The CDR3 consists of 14 residues. Germline-derived CDR1 and CDR2 are SGHRS and YFSETQ. In DNA, the CDR3 is TGCGCCAGTAATCCGGGACAGAATATCTACGAGCAGTACTTC. This encodes CASNPGQNIYEQYF.

J is TRBJ2-1 and V is TRBV7-6; 9 bases fit TRBD2. Losses at the gene ends were 5 bases for V and 2 bases for J; bases not matched to a gene: 4. The CDR3 has 15 residues. CDR1 is SGHVS, CDR2 FNYEAQ, per germline. CDR3 bases: TGTGCCAGCAGCGGGAGCGGGGGGCCCTACAATGAGCAGTTCTTC. Translating gives CASSGSGGPYNEQFF.

This chain joins TRBV11-2 and TRBJ1-4; D is unclear. There are 14 residues in the CDR3. V was clipped by 1 base and J by 8 bases, with 11 bases between them. In germline, CDR1 is SGHAT, CDR2 FQNNGV. The CDR3 sequence is CASSLGVGYEKLFF. The DNA of the CDR3 is TGTGCCAGCAGCTTAGGGGTGGGTTACGAAAAACTGTTTTTT.

As concerns this clone: One junction end disagrees with the germline gene, perhaps due to a read error. The rearrangement links TRBV12-3 or TRBV12-4 to TRBJ1-6; possibly TRBD1 for D (5 bases). This CDR3 contains 13 residues. The CDR3 loop reads CASSLRGDSPLHF. DNA for the CDR3: TGTGCCAGCAGTTTACGGGGGGATTCGCCCCTCCACTTT.

This clone has only one observation. V usage is TRBV18 and J usage is TRBJ1-3; D remains unclear. Trimming stripped 3 bases from V and 1 base from J, with 13 bases between. The CDR3 extends over 16 amino acids. CDR1 and CDR2 (germline): KGHSH, LQKENI. The CDR3: CASSPLSLISGNTIYF. In DNA form, the CDR3 reads TGTGCCAGCTCACCCCTTAGTTTGATATCTGGAAACACCATATATTTT.

The chain recombines TRBV18 with TRBJ1-2, with D possibly TRBD1 on 5 matching bases. The CDR3 has 14 amino acids. V was trimmed by 3 bases and J by 2 bases, leaving 10 bases between them. CDR1 is KGHSH and CDR2 is LQKENI in the germline V gene. For the CDR3, the DNA is TGTGCCAGCTCACCTCCGGGACGGAACTATGGCTACACCTTC. Protein product: CASSPPGRNYGYTF.

This clone appeared once. This chain connects TRBV18 to TRBJ2-2; 8 bases align to TRBD1. The CDR3 sequence is 20 residues long. After removal of 4 bases from V and 0 bases from J, the junction contained 16 bases not matched to a gene. Germline CDR1 is KGHSH and CDR2 is LQKENI. The CDR3 DNA sequence: TGTGCCAGCTCACGACGCGGACAGGGAACTTGGGTGGCGAACACCGGGGAGCTGTTTTTT. Its translation is CASSRRGQGTWVANTGELFF.

The J gene is TRBJ1-3, the V gene TRBV7-9, with 9 bases that match TRBD1. V lost 5 bases to trimming and J lost 0 bases; unmatched junction nucleotides: 5. The CDR3 is made up of 16 amino acids. CDR1 and CDR2 (germline): SEHNR, FQNEAQ (reference sequence). CDR3 sequence reads: CASSGRTGDSGNTIYF. The CDR3 DNA follows: TGTGCCAGCAGCGGACGGACAGGGGACTCTGGAAACACCATATATTTT.

CDR3 in amino acids: CASSLALGQFNQPQHF. The CDR3 region has the DNA TGTGCCAGCAGCTTAGCATTAGGACAGTTCAATCAGCCCCAGCATTTT. The chain has TRBV7-2 and TRBJ1-5, with D perhaps TRBD1 (6 bases). CDR3 length: 16 amino acids. V was pared by 0 bases and J by 3 bases, with 12 bases between. CDR1 and CDR2 (germline): SGHTA, FQGNSA.

The V gene is TRBV10-3, the J gene TRBJ2-7, with unresolved D. The CDR3 runs to 11 residues. V was clipped by 5 bases and J by 5 bases, with 7 bases between them. The germline V gene has CDR1 ENHRY and CDR2 SYGVKD. Here the CDR3 DNA reads TGTGCCATCAGTACCTACGACGAGCAGTACTTC. Translated, it gives CAISTYDEQYF.

This clone showed up just a few times. The CDR3 bases are TGTGCCAGCAGCTTGAATCCGGGAGGGGACTATGGCTACACCTTC. Its translation: CASSLNPGGDYGYTF. The V gene is TRBV7-9, the J gene TRBJ1-2; D is possibly TRBD1 (5 bases). V lost 3 bases to trimming and J lost 3 bases, with 14 bases between them. This CDR3 has 15 residues. Per germline, CDR1 SEHNR and CDR2 FQNEAQ (reference sequence).

CDR3 sequence reads: CAIMALRVGTGELFF. CDR3 coding DNA: TGTGCCATCATGGCCTTGAGGGTGGGCACCGGGGAGCTGTTTTTT. V gene TRBV10-3 combines with J gene TRBJ2-2; weak D call: TRBD2 (5 bases). Per the germline V gene, CDR1 is ENHRY and CDR2 is SYGVKD. Trimming stripped 7 bases from V and 4 bases from J, with 16 bases between. The CDR3 spans 15 residues.

V and J are TRBV10-2 and TRBJ2-1; 9 bases map to TRBD2. The CDR3 is made up of 14 amino acids. Looked up from germline, CDR1 is WSHSY and CDR2 is SAAADI. The trim removed 4 bases at V and 10 bases at J, leaving 8 bases unmatched. The CDR3 nucleotides read TGCGCCAGCAGTGGTCTAGCGGGGAGCGGGGAGCAGTTCTTC. This sequence encodes CASSGLAGSGEQFF.

V and J are TRBV2 and TRBJ1-1, with 9 bases identical to TRBD1. In germline, CDR1 is SNHLY, CDR2 FYNNEI. This CDR3 has 14 amino acids. V lost 4 bases and J lost 0; bases outside the gene matches: 0. CDR3 region: CASSGQGVNTEAFF. The CDR3 DNA follows: TGTGCCAGCAGTGGACAGGGGGTGAACACTGAAGCTTTCTTT.

The rearrangement links TRBV27 to TRBJ2-2; tentatively, D is TRBD2 (6 bases). V lost 1 base and J 6 bases, leaving 12 bases between the germline ends. This CDR3 has 15 amino acids. Germline CDR1 is MNHEY and CDR2 is SMNVEV (reference sequence). The CDR3 loop reads CASSLWASDPGELFF. The CDR3 DNA reads TGTGCCAGCAGTTTATGGGCTAGCGACCCCGGGGAGCTGTTTTTT.

The V call is TRBV7-2, the J call TRBJ1-2; D gene ambiguous. V lost 1 base and J 7 bases, leaving 13 bases between the germline ends. Germline lookup yields CDR1 SGHTA and CDR2 FQGNSA. This CDR3 has 14 amino acids. The CDR3 DNA is TGTGCCAGCAGCTTAGTGGCAGGCGAGTCTGGCTACACCTTC. Its translation: CASSLVAGESGYTF.

This chain connects TRBV2 to TRBJ2-1, with D possibly matching TRBD1 (6 bases). CDR1 and CDR2 (germline): SNHLY, FYNNEI. This CDR3 has 11 amino acids. V was clipped by 8 bases and J by 7 bases, with 9 bases between them. Here the CDR3 reads CASPQGNEQFF. The CDR3 DNA is TGTGCCAGCCCCCAGGGGAATGAGCAGTTCTTC.

V usage is TRBV2 and J usage is TRBJ2-7, with 8 positions matching TRBD1. Germline V gene data show CDR1 as SNHLY and CDR2 as FYNNEI. This CDR3 region has 15 residues. V dropped 6 bases and J dropped 1; count of bases not matched to a gene: 8. CDR3: CASRKTRQGSYEQYF. As DNA, the CDR3 is TGTGCCAGCAGGAAAACCCGACAGGGGTCCTACGAGCAGTACTTC.

This clone was recorded once. This chain links TRBV21-1 with TRBJ2-1; no check of the table's D call, TRBD1, against the DNA was made. TRBV21-1 corresponds to a pseudogene. The CDR3 is made up of 16 amino acids. The CDR3 nucleotides are TGTGCCAGCAGCAAAGAACAGGGGCCGGGCTACAATGAGCAGTTCTTC. Amino acids: CASSKEQGPGYNEQFF.